The rows below give T cell receptor beta chains drawn from one sample of a study of blood T cells in healthy people across ages. TCRdb re-analysed the 5' RACE reads in MiXCR, keeping a single row per CDR3 protein. Of more than 800,000 distinct CDR3 sequences detected, 35% to 55% appear once; the ten largest clones hold approximately 20%. Specimen: blood. The receptor set was obtained from a woman aged 55-69 years in good health. CDR3s include the opening cysteine and the closing phenylalanine or tryptophan. The order of the fields is D gene, V gene, J gene, clone size, CDR3 DNA, CDR3 protein. A D gene is named only where the DNA matches it firmly. Clone size, where shown, is once, few, many, or a class for clones that have expanded.

D: TRBD2
V: TRBV29-1
J: TRBJ2-1
size: few
DNA: TGCAGCGTCAAGGAGGGTGGGGGAGGGTTTTCCAATGAGCAGTTCTTC
CDR3: CSVKEGGGGFSNEQFF

D: TRBD1
V: TRBV7-9
J: TRBJ2-5
size: NA
DNA: TGTGCCAGCAGCTTAGCTTCCGACAGGGGGACTGAGCAGTACTTC
CDR3: CASSLASDRGTEQYF

D: NA
V: TRBV10-3
J: TRBJ2-5
size: NA
DNA: TGTGCCATCAGTGCGGGCGGGGTCCCCCAAGAGACCCAGTACTTC
CDR3: CAISAGGVPQETQYF

D: TRBD1
V: TRBV24-1
J: TRBJ2-7
size: few
DNA: TGTGCCACCAGTGATTTCGAGGGACAGGGGCTTCACAGCTCCTACGAGCAGTACTTC
CDR3: CATSDFEGQGLHSSYEQYF

D: NA
V: TRBV15
J: TRBJ1-2
size: NA
DNA: TGTGCCACCAGCAGAGAGCAGGGAAGGGACTATGGCTACACCTTC
CDR3: CATSREQGRDYGYTF

D: TRBD2
V: TRBV5-1
J: TRBJ2-1
size: NA
DNA: TGCGCCAGCAGCTTGTCTAGCGGGGGTGAACATGAGCAGTTCTTC
CDR3: CASSLSSGGEHEQFF

D: NA
V: TRBV6-4
J: TRBJ1-1
size: NA
DNA: TGTGCCAGCAGTGACGGTAGGAGCACTGAAGCTTTCTTT
CDR3: CASSDGRSTEAFF

D: TRBD2
V: TRBV5-1
J: TRBJ2-2
size: NA
DNA: TGCGCCAGCAGCCCTGGGCTAGCGGGAGGAAACACCGGGGAGCTGTTTTTT
CDR3: CASSPGLAGGNTGELFF

D: TRBD1
V: TRBV29-1
J: TRBJ2-3
size: NA
DNA: TGCTGCGTTGGGACAGGGAGGGGGCTACGGGAGCGTACGCAGTATTTT
CDR3: CCVGTGRGLRERTQYF

D: NA
V: TRBV10-3
J: TRBJ1-2
size: NA
DNA: TGTGCCATCAGTGAGGGGGTTACTGGCTACACCTTC
CDR3: CAISEGVTGYTF

D: TRBD1
V: TRBV7-2
J: TRBJ2-1
size: NA
DNA: TGTGCCAGCAGCTCGTCTATCTCTCGGGTCGACAGGGTGCACAATGAGCAGTTCTTC
CDR3: CASSSSISRVDRVHNEQFF

D: TRBD2
V: TRBV5-1
J: TRBJ2-7
size: NA
DNA: TGCGCCAGCAGCAGGTTGACTAGCGGAAACGAGCAGTACTTC
CDR3: CASSRLTSGNEQYF

D: NA
V: TRBV20-1
J: TRBJ1-1
size: NA
DNA: TGCAGTGCTAGTCCAGGGATCATGAACACTGAAGCTTTCTTT
CDR3: CSASPGIMNTEAFF

D: NA
V: TRBV13
J: TRBJ2-5
size: NA
DNA: TGTGCCAGCAGCTGGATACAGGGCCTAGGGGGAGAGCAGTACTTC
CDR3: CASSWIQGLGGEQYF

D: NA
V: TRBV28
J: TRBJ2-1
size: few
DNA: TGTGCCAGCAGTTTGGTCTCAGGGCTGCTTTACAATGAGCAGTTCTTC
CDR3: CASSLVSGLLYNEQFF

D: TRBD2
V: TRBV24-1
J: TRBJ2-3
size: NA
DNA: TGTGCCACCTTAACGGGAGGGACAGATACGCAGTATTTT
CDR3: CATLTGGTDTQYF

D: NA
V: TRBV7-2
J: TRBJ2-7
size: once
DNA: TGTGCCAGCAGCCCTACTAGCATCTACGAGCAGTACTTC
CDR3: CASSPTSIYEQYF

D: NA
V: TRBV4-2
J: TRBJ2-7
size: few
DNA: TGTGCCAGCAGCCAAGATACGGCTGGGGAGCAGTACTTC
CDR3: CASSQDTAGEQYF

D: NA
V: TRBV27
J: TRBJ1-2
size: NA
DNA: TGTGCCAGCAGTCCGTGGGGCAAGGAAGACTATGGCTACACCTTC
CDR3: CASSPWGKEDYGYTF

D: NA
V: TRBV10-3
J: TRBJ2-3
size: NA
DNA: TGTGCCATCAGCCCTAGTGGGGATACGCAGTATTTT
CDR3: CAISPSGDTQYF

D: TRBD2
V: TRBV3-1
J: TRBJ2-3
size: NA
DNA: TGTGCCAGCAGCCAACTTACACCGGGACTAGCGGAAACAGATACGCAGTATTTT
CDR3: CASSQLTPGLAETDTQYF

D: TRBD1
V: TRBV27
J: TRBJ1-2
size: NA
DNA: TGTGCCAGCAGGCCATGGGACAGCCCCTATGGCTACACCTTC
CDR3: CASRPWDSPYGYTF

D: TRBD2
V: TRBV12-3/TRBV12-4
J: TRBJ2-7
size: NA
DNA: TGTGCCAGCAGTAGCGGGACCCACGCAGAGCAGTACTTC
CDR3: CASSSGTHAEQYF

D: TRBD2
V: TRBV9
J: TRBJ2-3
size: NA
DNA: TGTGCCAGCAGCCTATGGGGAGGGGTTGCAGATACGCAGTATTTT
CDR3: CASSLWGGVADTQYF

D: TRBD2
V: TRBV27
J: TRBJ2-3
size: few
DNA: TGTGCCAGCAGTTTTTGGGCTAGCGGGATGACAGATACGCAGTATTTT
CDR3: CASSFWASGMTDTQYF

D: TRBD1
V: TRBV28
J: TRBJ2-7
size: NA
DNA: TGTGCCAGCAGTACTCGATCGGGACAGGGTTGCTACGAGCAGTACTTC
CDR3: CASSTRSGQGCYEQYF

D: NA
V: TRBV12-3/TRBV12-4
J: TRBJ1-5
size: NA
DNA: TGTGCCAGCAGTCCAGGGATCTCGGGTCAGCCCCAGAATTTT
CDR3: CASSPGISGQPQNF

D: TRBD2
V: TRBV20-1
J: TRBJ2-5
size: few
DNA: TGCAGTGCTAGATTGATAGCGGGAGGGCCGGGGGAGACCCAGTACTTC
CDR3: CSARLIAGGPGETQYF

D: NA
V: TRBV4-1
J: TRBJ1-2
size: NA
DNA: TGCGCCAGCAGCCCTGGCCAGAAAGTCGACTATGGCTACACCTTC
CDR3: CASSPGQKVDYGYTF

D: NA
V: TRBV6-6
J: TRBJ2-7
size: few
DNA: TGTGCCAGCAGTTACGGCAGGGGCGCGTACGAGCAGTACTTC
CDR3: CASSYGRGAYEQYF

D: TRBD1
V: TRBV7-2
J: TRBJ1-2
size: NA
DNA: TGTGCCAGCAGCGTTCCACAGGGGAGAGGCTACACCTTC
CDR3: CASSVPQGRGYTF

D: TRBD1
V: TRBV10-3
J: TRBJ2-7
size: few
DNA: TGTGCCATCAGTCCCGCCACAGGGGGCTACGAGCAGTACTTC
CDR3: CAISPATGGYEQYF

D: TRBD2
V: TRBV29-1
J: TRBJ2-3
size: NA
DNA: TGCAGCGTTGACGGACTGACTAGCGGTAGCACAGATACGCAGTATTTT
CDR3: CSVDGLTSGSTDTQYF

D: TRBD1
V: TRBV5-1
J: TRBJ2-7
size: NA
DNA: TGCGCCAGCAGCTTGGAATTCGGGACAGGGCCCTACGAGCAGTACTTC
CDR3: CASSLEFGTGPYEQYF

D: TRBD2
V: TRBV3-1
J: TRBJ2-1
size: few
DNA: TGTGCCAGCAGCCAAGGGGCTAGCGGGGTCCTAGGCAATGAGCAGTTCTTC
CDR3: CASSQGASGVLGNEQFF

D: TRBD2
V: TRBV5-6
J: TRBJ2-3
size: NA
DNA: TGTGCCAGCAGCCTGTGGGAGGGGATAGATACGCAGTATTTT
CDR3: CASSLWEGIDTQYF

D: TRBD1
V: TRBV7-9
J: TRBJ2-1
size: few
DNA: TGTGCCAGCTCTAACAGGGGTGTCAATGAGCAGTTCTTC
CDR3: CASSNRGVNEQFF

D: NA
V: TRBV18
J: TRBJ2-5
size: NA
DNA: TGTGCCAGCTCACTAAGCAGGGGCCTCGAGGTGGGAGAGACCCAGTACTTC
CDR3: CASSLSRGLEVGETQYF

D: TRBD2
V: TRBV6-6
J: TRBJ2-3
size: NA
DNA: TGTGCCAGCAGTTTGACTAGCGGGAGGACCACGCAGTATTTT
CDR3: CASSLTSGRTTQYF

D: TRBD1
V: TRBV6-5
J: TRBJ1-5
size: NA
DNA: TGTGCCAGCAGGAACGGACAGGGTCAGCCCCAGCATTTT
CDR3: CASRNGQGQPQHF

D: TRBD1
V: TRBV6-6
J: TRBJ2-5
size: few
DNA: TGTGCCAGCAGTTACTCGGGGCAGGGGGCGCAGGAGACCCAGTACTTC
CDR3: CASSYSGQGAQETQYF

D: TRBD2
V: TRBV5-1
J: TRBJ2-1
size: few
DNA: TGCGCCAGCAGCTTTGGGGGGGAGGGCCGCAATGAGCAGTTCTTC
CDR3: CASSFGGEGRNEQFF

D: NA
V: TRBV3-1
J: TRBJ1-2
size: NA
DNA: TGTGCCAGCAGCCAAGAGGACAGCTACTTCTATGGCTACACCTTC
CDR3: CASSQEDSYFYGYTF

D: TRBD2
V: TRBV5-1
J: TRBJ2-5
size: few
DNA: TGCGCCAGCAGCTTGCAACTAGCGGGAGTGGAGACCCAGTACTTC
CDR3: CASSLQLAGVETQYF

D: TRBD2
V: TRBV20-1
J: TRBJ2-3
size: few
DNA: TGCAGTGCTGGGCCTCCTAGCGGGAGGACCACAGATACGCAGTATTTT
CDR3: CSAGPPSGRTTDTQYF